Following are 32 T cell receptor beta chains from one sample sequenced in a study of T cell responses to AZD1222 COVID-19 vaccine. Measured with immunoSEQ multiplex PCR; TCRdb has only the in-frame clones, and not every one. The sample records 95,000 to 150,000 clones, roughly 89% being singletons. The sample in question was peripheral blood, obtained on day 0 of AZD1222 vaccination. The receptors come from an adult in good health.

This clone was recorded a few times. This sequence joins TRBV5-8 and TRBJ1-1, with D perhaps matching TRBD1 (5 bases). The CDR3 is 15 amino acids. V was shortened by 0 bases and J by 1 base, with 10 bases between the two germline ends. Looked up from germline, CDR1 is SGHTS and CDR2 is YDEGEE. The CDR3 loop reads CASSLAWGENTEAFF. The DNA of the CDR3 is TGTGCCAGCAGCTTGGCCTGGGGGGAGAACACTGAAGCTTTCTTT.

The V gene is TRBV11-2, the J gene TRBJ2-1, with 10 bases aligning to TRBD2. The CDR3 has 19 residues. Germline loops: CDR1 SGHAT, CDR2 FQNNGV. The V gene end was trimmed by 1 base and the J gene end by 0 bases; junction bases not matched to a gene: 9. The CDR3 sequence is CASSLVRWTSGLSYNEQFF. The CDR3 DNA reads TGTGCCAGCAGCTTAGTGAGGTGGACTAGCGGACTCTCCTACAATGAGCAGTTCTTC.

The chain has TRBV19 and TRBJ2-1, with 7 bases that match TRBD1. The CDR3 has 16 amino acids. In germline, CDR1 is LNHDA, CDR2 SQIVND (reference sequence). Trimming at V came to 2 bases and at J to 2 bases, leaving 6 bases not matched to a gene. The CDR3 here is CASSIRTGSAYNEQFF. CDR3 coding DNA: TGTGCCAGTAGTATAAGGACAGGTAGTGCCTACAATGAGCAGTTCTTC.

The chain links TRBV30 to TRBJ1-2; 8 nucleotides align to TRBD1. This CDR3 has 14 amino acids. Trimming at V came to 1 base and at J to 2 bases, leaving 3 bases not matched to a gene. Looked up from germline, CDR1 is GTSNPN and CDR2 is SVGIG (reference sequence). CDR3 nucleotide sequence: TGTGCCTGGAGTGGACAGGGGAACAACTATGGCTACACCTTC. Translating it yields CAWSGQGNNYGYTF.

This clone appeared a few times. The chain uses TRBV5-4 and TRBJ1-6; D gene uncertain. Germline V gene sequence: CDR1 SGHNT, CDR2 YYREEE (reference sequence). The V and J ends lost 4 bases and 7 bases respectively, with 18 bases between them. The CDR3 is 16 residues long. The CDR3 region is CASSKDLTQHNSPLHF. The CDR3 DNA reads as TGTGCCAGCAGCAAGGATTTGACACAGCACAATTCACCCCTCCACTTT.

The CDR3 sequence is CASSPTVPDTQYF. CDR3 nucleotide sequence: TGTGCCAGCAGCCCGACAGTACCTGATACGCAGTATTTT. The V call is TRBV14, the J call TRBJ2-3, with a possible D match to TRBD1 (5 bases). Trimming took 4 bases from V and 6 from J, leaving 11 bases between them. The CDR3 extends over 13 amino acids. CDR1 is SGHDN and CDR2 is FVKESK in the germline V gene. Complete variable domain (other parts from reference TRBV14 and TRBJ2-3): EAGVTQFPSHSVIEKGQTVTLRCDPISGHDNLYWYRRVMGKEIKFLLHFVKESKQDESGMPNNRFLAERTGGTYSTLKVQPAELEDSGVYFCASSPTVPDTQYFGPGTRLTVL.

This chain joins TRBV29-1 and TRBJ1-1; D is ambiguous. The CDR3 has 11 amino acids. Germline loops: CDR1 SQVTM, CDR2 ANQGSEA. The CDR3, as DNA: TGCAGTACAGAAATGAACACTGAAGCTTTCTTT. Its protein product is CSTEMNTEAFF.

The J gene is TRBJ1-6, the V gene TRBV28; 8 bases match TRBD1. The CDR3 sequence is 13 residues long. V was pared by 10 bases and J by 7 bases, with 6 bases of the junction left unmatched. Per the germline V gene, CDR1 is MDHEN and CDR2 is SYDVKM. CDR3 sequence reads: CATERDRNSPLHF. As DNA, the CDR3 is TGTGCCACCGAGCGGGACAGGAATTCACCCCTCCACTTT.

This clone has only one observation. The J gene is TRBJ1-1, the V gene TRBV5-6, with TRBD1 as a possible D gene (5 bases). This CDR3 is 15 amino acids long. Germline V lookup: CDR1 SGHDT, CDR2 YYEEEE. Between the trimmed V and J ends, which lost 2 bases and 11 bases, there was a span of 22 bases. Here the CDR3 reads CASSFGVSRGRTAFF. The CDR3 DNA is TGTGCCAGCAGCTTTGGCGTGTCAAGGGGTAGAACGGCTTTCTTT. Full variable domain (rest looked up from reference TRBV5-6 and TRBJ1-1): DAGVTQSPTHLIKTRGQQVTLRCSPKSGHDTVSWYQQALGQGPQFIFQYYEEEERQRGNFPDRFSGHQFPNYSSELNVNALLLGDSALYLCASSFGVSRGRTAFFGQGTRLTVV.

The chain employs TRBV28 and TRBJ1-3; the D is unclear. Trimming took off 6 bases at V and 4 bases at J, with 13 bases between the two ends. The V gene's germline CDR1 is MDHEN and CDR2 SYDVKM. CDR3 length: 14 residues. Here the CDR3 reads CASRTTRQGNTIYF. CDR3 DNA: TGTGCCAGCAGGACAACTAGGCAGGGAAACACCATATATTTT.

The chain couples TRBV28 to TRBJ1-6, with a tentative D call TRBD1 (5 bases). Deletions cut 8 bases from V and 12 bases from J, with 14 bases between. Germline loops: CDR1 MDHEN, CDR2 SYDVKM. The CDR3 spans 12 residues. CDR3 sequence (DNA): TGTGCCAGCCGGGACTTCGGCTTACCCCTCCACTTT. Its protein product is CASRDFGLPLHF.

V usage is TRBV28 and J usage is TRBJ1-2, with unresolved D. Deletions cut 8 bases from V and 7 bases from J, with 11 bases between. The V gene's germline CDR1 is MDHEN and CDR2 SYDVKM. This CDR3 region has 11 residues. The CDR3 nucleotides are TGTGCCAGCTCACGGCATTTTGGCTACACCTTC. Amino acid sequence: CASSRHFGYTF.

This chain joins TRBV24-1 and TRBJ2-2; D possibly uses TRBD1 or TRBD2 (6 bases each). The CDR3 extends over 15 amino acids. CDR1 and CDR2 from the germline V gene are KGHDR and SFDVKD. Trimming took off 5 bases at V and 3 bases at J, with 12 bases between the two ends. Here the CDR3 DNA reads TGTGCCACCAGTGTAGGGGGGTCTTACACCGGGGAGCTGTTTTTT. As protein: CATSVGGSYTGELFF.

The chain employs TRBV7-3 and TRBJ2-2; TRBD1 matches 7 bases. CDR3 length: 15 amino acids. Unmatched junction bases numbered 4, after V lost 6 bases and J lost 0 bases. Germline values: CDR1 SGHTA, CDR2 FQGTGA. The CDR3: CASRPGQTNTGELFF. CDR3 nucleotide sequence: TGTGCCAGCAGACCGGGACAGACGAACACCGGGGAGCTGTTTTTT.

This sequence joins TRBV18 and TRBJ1-1; no clear D. Germline V gene data show CDR1 as KGHSH and CDR2 as LQKENI. The CDR3 consists of 13 residues. Trimming removed 4 bases from V and 4 bases from J, with 10 bases in between. Here the CDR3 reads CASSLERVTEAFF. In DNA, the CDR3 is TGTGCCAGCTCACTCGAACGGGTCACTGAAGCTTTCTTT.

This clone was counted a single time. The chain links TRBV27 to TRBJ2-1; weak D call: TRBD2 (5 bases). V shed 2 bases and J shed 4 bases, with 12 bases lying between them. This CDR3 has 15 amino acids. The germline V gene has CDR1 MNHEY and CDR2 SMNVEV (reference sequence). This CDR3 reads CASSLKTSGYNEQFF. The CDR3 DNA sequence: TGTGCCAGCAGTTTAAAGACTTCGGGGTACAATGAGCAGTTCTTC.

The rearrangement uses TRBV29-1 and TRBJ1-4; D is unclear. This CDR3 region has 14 residues. Trimming removed 4 bases at V and 0 bases at J, with 9 bases between. Germline-derived CDR1 and CDR2 are SQVTM and ANQGSEA. The CDR3 nucleotides read TGCAGCGTTGCCGACTGGGCAACTAATGAAAAACTGTTTTTT. It specifies CSVADWATNEKLFF.

This clone was observed once. The genes are TRBV12-3 or TRBV12-4 and TRBJ2-6; no reliable D call. The CDR3 is 13 residues long. V was shortened by 6 bases and J by 4 bases, with 7 bases between the two germline ends. CDR3 loop: CASSSPGANVLTF. The DNA of the CDR3 is TGTGCCAGCAGCTCCCCCGGGGCCAACGTCCTGACTTTC.

The CDR3 nucleotides are TGTGCCAGCAGGTCGGGGAGGGGTTCCGAGCAGTACTTC. It encodes CASRSGRGSEQYF. V gene TRBV7-9 combines with J gene TRBJ2-7, with 7 bases matching TRBD2. The trim removed 6 bases at V and 6 bases at J, leaving 8 bases unmatched. The V gene's germline CDR1 is SEHNR and CDR2 FQNEAQ (reference sequence). The CDR3 is 13 residues long.

This chain uses TRBV21-1 with TRBJ2-1. TRBV21-1 is termed a pseudogene. CDR3 length: 15 amino acids. The CDR3 loop is CASSIPGLSYNEQFF. DNA of the CDR3: TGTGCCAGCAGCATCCCGGGCTTATCCTACAATGAGCAGTTCTTC.

The chain is built from TRBV5-1 and TRBJ2-1; the match to TRBD2 covers 14 bases. With 4 bases clipped from V and 7 bases from J, the junction kept 10 bases outside the gene matches. The CDR3 runs to 17 residues. CDR1 is SGHRS and CDR2 is YFSETQ in the germline V gene. The DNA for the CDR3 is TGCGCCAGCAGCCCGACTAGCGGGAGGGCCTGGGGTAATGAGCAGTTCTTC. Its protein is CASSPTSGRAWGNEQFF.

This chain links TRBV5-1 with TRBJ2-3, with no clear D. Trimming cost V 2 bases and J 2 bases, with 12 bases left between them. From germline, CDR1 is SGHRS and CDR2 YFSETQ. The CDR3 is 15 residues long. CDR3: CASSLVGYATDTQYF. CDR3 bases: TGCGCCAGCAGCTTAGTGGGGTACGCCACAGATACGCAGTATTTT.

The chain joins TRBV10-3 to TRBJ1-3, with D maybe TRBD1 (6 bases). The germline V gene encodes CDR1 ENHRY and CDR2 SYGVKD. V was clipped by 5 bases and J by 0 bases, with 8 bases between them. The CDR3 extends over 14 amino acids. The CDR3 bases are TGTGCCATCAGTTTGACAGGCTCTGGAAACACCATATATTTT. This sequence encodes CAISLTGSGNTIYF.

The J gene is TRBJ2-2, the V gene TRBV7-3; 8 bases fit TRBD1. Germline-derived CDR1 and CDR2 are SGHTA and FQGTGA. CDR3 length equals 15 residues. The trim removed 2 bases at V and 6 bases at J, leaving 5 bases unmatched. CDR3 sequence reads: CASSLGTGGAGELFF. The CDR3 nucleotides read TGTGCCAGCAGCTTAGGGACAGGAGGCGCCGGGGAGCTGTTTTTT.

This clone has more than one count but fewer than ten. The J gene is TRBJ2-1, the V gene TRBV10-3; 13 nucleotides line up with TRBD2. With 6 bases clipped from V and 10 bases from J, the junction kept 12 bases outside the gene matches. This CDR3 comprises 16 residues. Per the germline V gene, CDR1 is ENHRY and CDR2 is SYGVKD. CDR3 nucleotide sequence: TGTGCCATCAGGGACGCACTAGCGGGGGGGCCTCGGGAGCAGTTCTTC. It translates to CAIRDALAGGPREQFF.

CDR3: CASSTPGGGAGNQPQHF. DNA for the CDR3: TGTGCCAGTAGTACCCCCGGGGGGGGCGCGGGCAATCAGCCCCAGCATTTT. The V gene is TRBV19, the J gene TRBJ1-5; the D gene is possibly TRBD1 (6 bases). The CDR3 sequence is 17 residues long. The V gene's germline CDR1 is LNHDA and CDR2 SQIVND (reference sequence). V gave up 4 bases and J gave up 2 bases, with 18 bases separating them.

The rearrangement joins TRBV5-1 to TRBJ1-5, with D hard to call. Germline CDR1 and CDR2: SGHRS and YFSETQ. The ends were cut back, 0 bases at V and 2 bases at J, with 6 bases in the middle. The CDR3 contains 14 residues. CDR3: CASSLDAGNQPQHF. Written as DNA, the CDR3 is TGCGCCAGCAGCTTGGACGCAGGCAATCAGCCCCAGCATTTT.

The chain uses TRBV28 and TRBJ2-4, with D hard to call. Germline V gene data show CDR1 as MDHEN and CDR2 as SYDVKM. This CDR3 has 13 amino acids. Between the trimmed V and J ends, which lost 5 bases and 5 bases, there was a span of 10 bases. The CDR3 spells CASSPPAQNIQYF. DNA of the CDR3: TGTGCCAGCAGTCCCCCGGCCCAAAACATTCAGTACTTC.

The chain has TRBV27 and TRBJ2-7; D perhaps matches TRBD2 (6 bases). V shed 3 bases and J shed 4 bases, with 13 bases lying between them. CDR1 and CDR2 from the germline V gene are MNHEY and SMNVEV (reference sequence). This CDR3 spans 14 amino acids. CDR3 sequence (DNA): TGTGCCAGCAGTTTCGTAGGAGGGGAATACGAGCAGTACTTC. Protein: CASSFVGGEYEQYF.

A remark on this clone: Other nucleotide sequences in the sample specify the same CDR3. The rearrangement joins TRBV5-1 to TRBJ1-3; D ambiguous. This CDR3 spans 15 amino acids. The germline V gene has CDR1 SGHRS and CDR2 YFSETQ. V gave up 0 bases and J gave up 0 bases, with 7 bases separating them. The CDR3 bases are TGCGCCAGCAGCTTGGTGGGCGACTCTGGAAACACCATATATTTT. This gives the protein CASSLVGDSGNTIYF.

The chain recombines TRBV11-3 with TRBJ2-1; D not certain. Between the trimmed V and J ends, which lost 5 bases and 3 bases, there was a span of 11 bases. Germline CDR1 and CDR2: SGHNT and YENEEA. This CDR3 is 14 amino acids long. The CDR3 region is CASSHRGNYNEQFF. The CDR3, as DNA: TGTGCCAGCAGCCATCGAGGAAACTACAATGAGCAGTTCTTC.

This clone was observed once. The CDR3 DNA reads as TGCGCCAGCAGCCTACCTTACGACACTGAAGCTTTCTTT. This codes for CASSLPYDTEAFF. The V gene is TRBV5-1, the J gene TRBJ1-1; D is unresolved. Germline values: CDR1 SGHRS, CDR2 YFSETQ. The V and J ends lost 4 bases and 3 bases respectively, with 10 bases between them. The CDR3 runs 13 residues.